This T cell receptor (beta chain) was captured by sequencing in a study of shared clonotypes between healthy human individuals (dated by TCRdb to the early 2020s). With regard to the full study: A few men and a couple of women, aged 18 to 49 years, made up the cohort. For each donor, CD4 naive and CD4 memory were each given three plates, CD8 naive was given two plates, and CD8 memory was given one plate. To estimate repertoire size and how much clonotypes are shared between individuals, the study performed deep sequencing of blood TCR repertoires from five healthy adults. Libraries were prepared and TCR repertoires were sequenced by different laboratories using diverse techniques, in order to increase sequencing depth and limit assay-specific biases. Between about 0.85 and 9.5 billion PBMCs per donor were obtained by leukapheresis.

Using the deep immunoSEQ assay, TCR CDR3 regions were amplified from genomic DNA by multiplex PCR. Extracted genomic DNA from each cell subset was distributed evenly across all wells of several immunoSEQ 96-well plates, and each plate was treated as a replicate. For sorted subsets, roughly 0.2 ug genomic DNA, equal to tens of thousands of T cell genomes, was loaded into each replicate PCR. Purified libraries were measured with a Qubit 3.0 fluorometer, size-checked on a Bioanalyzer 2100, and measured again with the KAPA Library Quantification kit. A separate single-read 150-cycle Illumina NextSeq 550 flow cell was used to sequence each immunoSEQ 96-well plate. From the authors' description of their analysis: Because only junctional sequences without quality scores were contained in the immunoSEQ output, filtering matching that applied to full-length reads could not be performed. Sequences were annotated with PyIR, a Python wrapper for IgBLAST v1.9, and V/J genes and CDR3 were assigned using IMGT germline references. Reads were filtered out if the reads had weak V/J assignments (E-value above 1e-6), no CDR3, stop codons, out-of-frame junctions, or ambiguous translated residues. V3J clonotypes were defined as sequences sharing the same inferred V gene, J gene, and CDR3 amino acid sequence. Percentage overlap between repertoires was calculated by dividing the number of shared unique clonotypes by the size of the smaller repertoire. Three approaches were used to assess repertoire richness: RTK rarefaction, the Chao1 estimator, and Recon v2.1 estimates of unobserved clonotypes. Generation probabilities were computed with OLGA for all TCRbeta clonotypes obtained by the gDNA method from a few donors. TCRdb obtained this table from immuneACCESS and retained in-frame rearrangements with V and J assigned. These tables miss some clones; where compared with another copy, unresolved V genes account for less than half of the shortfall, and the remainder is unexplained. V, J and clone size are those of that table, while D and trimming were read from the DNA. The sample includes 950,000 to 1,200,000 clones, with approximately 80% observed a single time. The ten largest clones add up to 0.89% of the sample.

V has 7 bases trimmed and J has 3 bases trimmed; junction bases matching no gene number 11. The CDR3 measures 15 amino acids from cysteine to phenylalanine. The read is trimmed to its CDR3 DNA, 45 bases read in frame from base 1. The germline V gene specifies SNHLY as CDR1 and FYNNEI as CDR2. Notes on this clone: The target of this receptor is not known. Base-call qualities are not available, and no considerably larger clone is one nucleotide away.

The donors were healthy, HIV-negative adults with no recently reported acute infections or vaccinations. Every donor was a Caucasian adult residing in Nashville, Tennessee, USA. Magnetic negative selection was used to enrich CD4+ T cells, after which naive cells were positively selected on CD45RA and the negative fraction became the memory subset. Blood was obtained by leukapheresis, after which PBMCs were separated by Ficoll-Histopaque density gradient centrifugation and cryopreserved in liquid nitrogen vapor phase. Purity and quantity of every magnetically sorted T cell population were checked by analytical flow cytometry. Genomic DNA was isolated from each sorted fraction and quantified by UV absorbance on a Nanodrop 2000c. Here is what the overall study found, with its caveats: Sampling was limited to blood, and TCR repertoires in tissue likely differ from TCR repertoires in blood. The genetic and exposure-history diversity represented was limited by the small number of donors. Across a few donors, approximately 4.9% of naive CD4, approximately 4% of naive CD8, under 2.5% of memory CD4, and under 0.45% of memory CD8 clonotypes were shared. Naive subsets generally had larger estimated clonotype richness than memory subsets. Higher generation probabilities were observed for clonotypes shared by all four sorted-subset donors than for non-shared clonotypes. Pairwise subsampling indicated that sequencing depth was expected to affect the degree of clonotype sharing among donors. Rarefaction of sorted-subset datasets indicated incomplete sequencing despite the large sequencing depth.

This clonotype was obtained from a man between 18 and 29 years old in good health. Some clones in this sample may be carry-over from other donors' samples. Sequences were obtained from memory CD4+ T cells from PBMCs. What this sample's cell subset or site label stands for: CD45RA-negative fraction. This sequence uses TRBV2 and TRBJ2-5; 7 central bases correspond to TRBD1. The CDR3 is CASTRLPQGEETQYF. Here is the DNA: TGTGCCAGCACGAGGTTACCCCAGGGGGAAGAGACCCAGTACTTC.